This TCR beta chain came from a study of CD8 T cells in Susac syndrome. RNA amounts of roughly 0.45 to 1 ug underwent reverse transcription with random hexamers. Amplification of TCR beta CDR3 used immunoSEQ multiplex PCR across 54 Vbeta and 13 Jbeta. TCRdb processed the immunoSEQ multiplex PCR reads anew with MiXCR; each CDR3 protein has one entry. The repertoire includes a few hundred thousand distinct CDR3 sequences, around 84% of them detected once, and 0.11% sits in the top ten. V gave up 3 bases and J gave up 4 bases, with 9 bases separating them. Germline CDR1 reads MGHRA; CDR2 reads YSYEKL. The CDR3 is 13 amino acids. The authors sequenced TCR beta from blood CD8+ and CD4+ T cells. Negative isolation yielded CD8+ and CD4+ T cells; FACS enriched TEMRA cells.

The TCR comes from a human donor with multiple sclerosis. V and J are TRBV4-1 and TRBJ1-2, with unresolved D. Sequencing used CD8+ T cells from PBMCs. CDR3 nucleotide sequence: TGCGCCAGCAGCCACGGCAGCGCCTATGGCTACACCTTC. Its protein product is CASSHGSAYGYTF.